These T cell receptor beta chains were read from a single sample in a study of cytomegalovirus exposure and HLA in healthy donors. Assay used: immunoSEQ multiplex PCR; TCRdb lists only in-frame clones, some missing. The data contain under 300,000 clones, about nine tenths of them seen just once; the ten biggest clones take up roughly 4%. Sequencing was carried out using PBMCs. The receptors stem from a man in his forties in good health and CMV-seropositive. CDR3s include the opening cysteine and the closing phenylalanine or tryptophan. A D gene is named only where the DNA matches it firmly. Only some rows state a clone size, as once, few, many or a class for expanded clones.

TRBV2	14	TRBD1	TRBJ1-4	-	CATLTGQGNEKLFF	TGTGCCACATTGACGGGACAGGGTAATGAAAAACTGTTTTTT
TRBV28	19	TRBD2	TRBJ2-3	-	CASRETSGRFNPSRATQYF	TGTGCCAGCAGGGAGACTAGCGGGAGATTTAATCCTTCACGAGCTACGCAGTATTTT
TRBV2	16	TRBD2	TRBJ2-7	-	CASSESGLAGAYEQYF	TGTGCCAGCAGTGAATCTGGACTAGCGGGCGCCTACGAGCAGTACTTC
TRBV19	15	TRBD1	TRBJ1-6	-	CASSADRGGNSPLHF	TGTGCCAGTAGTGCAGACAGGGGTGGTAATTCACCCCTCCACTTT
TRBV5-1	14	TRBD1	TRBJ1-1	-	CASSLTGGRIEAFF	TGCGCCAGCAGCTTGACAGGGGGCCGTATAGAAGCTTTCTTT
TRBV30	12	-	TRBJ2-7	once	CAWSDLAREQYF	TGTGCCTGGAGTGACCTGGCTCGCGAGCAGTACTTC
TRBV9	16	-	TRBJ2-6	-	CASSVERGSGANVLTF	TGTGCCAGCAGCGTAGAAAGGGGATCTGGGGCCAACGTCCTGACTTTC
TRBV19	16	-	TRBJ2-2	-	CASSIWGEARTGELFF	TGTGCCAGTAGTATATGGGGGGAGGCGCGGACCGGGGAGCTGTTTTTT
TRBV19	15	TRBD2	TRBJ2-7	-	CASSFGSGGTYEQYF	TGTGCCAGTAGTTTCGGATCGGGGGGAACCTACGAGCAGTACTTC
TRBV10-3	13	TRBD1	TRBJ1-2	-	CAIRPGQGGGYTF	TGTGCCATCAGACCCGGACAGGGGGGTGGCTACACCTTC
TRBV28	13	-	TRBJ2-2	-	CASRTPQAGELFF	TGTGCCAGCAGAACCCCCCAGGCCGGGGAGCTGTTTTTT
TRBV5-4	13	-	TRBJ2-2	-	CASSIAGAGELFF	TGTGCCAGCAGTATCGCCGGTGCCGGGGAGCTGTTTTTT
TRBV4-1	15	-	TRBJ2-2	-	CASSQGPENTGELFF	TGCGCCAGCAGCCAGGGGCCGGAAAACACCGGGGAGCTGTTTTTT
TRBV27	14	-	TRBJ2-7	-	CALTGGNSTDEQYF	TGTGCCCTTACTGGGGGCAATTCGACGGACGAGCAGTACTTC
TRBV18	13	-	TRBJ1-1	-	CASSPLANTEAFF	TGTGCCAGCTCACCTCTAGCAAACACTGAAGCTTTCTTT
TRBV5-1	14	-	TRBJ1-4	-	CASSSGLSHEKLFF	TGCGCCAGCAGCTCAGGACTCAGTCACGAAAAACTGTTTTTT
TRBV7-2	13	-	TRBJ2-7	-	CASSLDYRAEQYF	TGTGCCAGCAGCTTAGACTACAGGGCCGAGCAGTACTTC
TRBV11-2	12	TRBD2	TRBJ2-5	-	CASSLASGAQYF	TGTGCCAGCAGCTTAGCGAGCGGGGCCCAGTACTTC
TRBV28	15	TRBD1	TRBJ2-5	-	CASSPPTGAQETQYF	TGTGCCAGCAGCCCTCCCACAGGGGCCCAAGAGACCCAGTACTTC
TRBV7-9	14	-	TRBJ1-5	-	CASSTQGPNQPQHF	TGTGCCAGCAGCACCCAGGGTCCCAATCAGCCCCAGCATTTT
TRBV21-1	12	-	TRBJ2-3	-	CASSQSTDTQYF	TGTGCCAGCAGCCAGAGCACAGATACGCAGTATTTT
TRBV13	14	-	TRBJ1-1	-	CASSSLGGDTEAFF	TGTGCCAGCAGCTCCCTAGGGGGGGACACTGAAGCTTTCTTT
TRBV19	14	-	TRBJ1-2	-	CASSDLTAYYGYTF	TGTGCCAGTAGTGACCTGACAGCGTACTATGGCTACACCTTC
TRBV14	16	TRBD1	TRBJ2-7	-	CASSQALRDRVYEQYF	TGTGCCAGCAGCCAAGCCCTCCGGGACAGGGTCTACGAGCAGTACTTC